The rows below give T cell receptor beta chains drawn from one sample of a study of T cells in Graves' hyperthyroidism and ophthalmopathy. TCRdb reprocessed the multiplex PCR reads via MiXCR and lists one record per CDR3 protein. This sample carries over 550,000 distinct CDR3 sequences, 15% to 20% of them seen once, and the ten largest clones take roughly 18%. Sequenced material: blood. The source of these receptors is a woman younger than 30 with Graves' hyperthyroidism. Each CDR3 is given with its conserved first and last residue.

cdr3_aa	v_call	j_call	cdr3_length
CATSEGGRSTDTQYF	TRBV24-1	TRBJ2-3	15
CVTSRDLGVYEQYF	TRBV15	TRBJ2-7	14
CALRSGTSYEQYF	TRBV2	TRBJ2-7	13
CASSQGDTPKNQPQHF	TRBV4-2	TRBJ1-5	16
CATSRDQGGNQPQHF	TRBV15	TRBJ1-5	15
CASSLGTGIFLQAQYF	TRBV5-8	TRBJ2-5	16
CATSPQVPGQGTNTEAFF	TRBV15	TRBJ1-1	18
CASSKGLAGVWEQFF	TRBV28	TRBJ2-1	15
CASSRRAGDTDTQYF	TRBV4-3	TRBJ2-3	15
CASSSLAGGSYNEQFF	TRBV18	TRBJ2-1	16
CASRTGVWSEQYF	TRBV7-2	TRBJ2-7	13
CASSSQGEVSNQPQHF	TRBV12-3/TRBV12-4	TRBJ1-5	16
CASSFQTGQPQHF	TRBV11-3	TRBJ1-5	13
CATSDPENTEAFF	TRBV24-1	TRBJ1-1	13
CASRLGQGETQYF	TRBV12-3/TRBV12-4	TRBJ2-5	13
CASSARDRGSYEQYF	TRBV9	TRBJ2-7	15
CSARWGLNNEQFF	TRBV29-1	TRBJ2-1	13
CSVDGGQGWSKTQYF	TRBV29-1	TRBJ2-5	15
CVSSRGQGGGELFF	TRBV12-3/TRBV12-4	TRBJ2-2	14
CSVAYTNEEPQHF	TRBV20-1	TRBJ1-5	13
CSAREPVHQETQYF	TRBV20-1	TRBJ2-5	14
CASRDRDSYNEQFF	TRBV27	TRBJ2-1	14
CSVKSLSYEQYF	TRBV29-1	TRBJ2-7	12
CASSENPGAAYNEQFF	TRBV7-2	TRBJ2-1	16
CASRFDGTGYEKLFF	TRBV28	TRBJ1-4	15
CANSLGLGQGFFEQFF	TRBV5-6	TRBJ2-1	16
CASSLGQGAVNTEAFF	TRBV12-3/TRBV12-4	TRBJ1-1	16
CASSPPESTEAFF	TRBV18	TRBJ1-1	13
CASSLRVDYTDTQYF	TRBV11-2	TRBJ2-3	15
CASSLATANYGYTF	TRBV7-2	TRBJ1-2	14
CASSLEFGADTEAFF	TRBV5-1	TRBJ1-1	15
CASGPDRGSDTQYF	TRBV12-5	TRBJ2-3	14
CSARGGQGYGAFF	TRBV20-1	TRBJ1-1	13
CASSLYGSEQETQYF	TRBV27	TRBJ2-5	15
CASRTSGGGETQYF	TRBV12-3/TRBV12-4	TRBJ2-5	14
CASSYRLADTQYF	TRBV11-2	TRBJ2-3	13
CASSIAGVNAEQFF	TRBV19	TRBJ2-1	14
CSARMRGLRLYEQYF	TRBV20-1	TRBJ2-7	15
CASSPIGGDEKLFF	TRBV18	TRBJ1-4	14
CATSEIQGKDEQFF	TRBV24-1	TRBJ2-1	14
CASSPPAGGPHEQYF	TRBV18	TRBJ2-7	15
CSAESGSETQYF	TRBV20-1	TRBJ2-5	12
CASSANRYEQYF	TRBV12-3/TRBV12-4	TRBJ2-7	12
CASGGGATGELFF	TRBV6-4	TRBJ2-2	13
CSVGGRVGPQVGYEQYF	TRBV29-1	TRBJ2-7	17
CSARSGTSLSYEQFF	TRBV20-1	TRBJ2-1	15
CASSLAPGTGEKLFF	TRBV5-1	TRBJ1-4	15
CASSTDRLNTEAFF	TRBV27	TRBJ1-1	14
CATSRDMSYGYTF	TRBV2	TRBJ1-2	13
CSVAGGVLDYGYTF	TRBV29-1	TRBJ1-2	14
CASSLNAGQPNEKLFF	TRBV4-3	TRBJ1-4	16
CASSYSISQREYNNEQFF	TRBV6-5	TRBJ2-1	18
CASSRQVTYNEQFF	TRBV28	TRBJ2-1	14
CASTTTELPGANVLTF	TRBV2	TRBJ2-6	16
CASSPELQGLARSNEQFF	TRBV9	TRBJ2-1	18